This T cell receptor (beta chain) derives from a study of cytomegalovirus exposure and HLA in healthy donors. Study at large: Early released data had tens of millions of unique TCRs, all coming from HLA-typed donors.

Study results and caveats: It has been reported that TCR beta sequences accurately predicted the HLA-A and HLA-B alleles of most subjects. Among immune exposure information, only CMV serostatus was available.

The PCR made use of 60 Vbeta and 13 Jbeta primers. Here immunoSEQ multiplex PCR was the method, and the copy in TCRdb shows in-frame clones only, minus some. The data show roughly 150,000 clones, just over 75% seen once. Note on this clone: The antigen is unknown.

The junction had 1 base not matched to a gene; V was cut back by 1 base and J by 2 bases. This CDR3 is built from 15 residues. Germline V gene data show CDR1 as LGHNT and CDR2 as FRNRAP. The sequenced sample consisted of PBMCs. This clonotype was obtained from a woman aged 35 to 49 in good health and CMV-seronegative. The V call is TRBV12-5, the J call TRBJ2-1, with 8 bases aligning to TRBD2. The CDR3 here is CASGLGLATYNEQFF. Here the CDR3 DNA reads TGTGCTAGTGGTTTGGGACTAGCGACCTACAATGAGCAGTTCTTC.